A selection of T cell receptor beta chains follows, all from one sample in a study of blood T cell repertoires in COVID-19. Produced via immunoSEQ multiplex PCR; TCRdb's table is partial and in-frame only. The table shows under 450,000 clones, with roughly 90% occurring only once. Sequenced: peripheral blood. The receptors shown here come from a middle-aged woman with COVID-19, enrolled during active disease. Each CDR3 is given without its conserved first and last residue. A D gene is named only where the DNA matches it firmly.

D gene: TRBD1; V gene: TRBV5-1; J gene: TRBJ2-1; CDR3 protein: ASSFQPGQGAYNEQF
D gene: .; V gene: TRBV13; J gene: TRBJ2-7; CDR3 protein: ASSLTARLGYEQY
D gene: TRBD1; V gene: TRBV9; J gene: TRBJ1-2; CDR3 protein: ASSPPGTVNYGYT
D gene: .; V gene: TRBV19; J gene: TRBJ2-6; CDR3 protein: ASVNSGANVLT
D gene: .; V gene: TRBV19; J gene: TRBJ1-5; CDR3 protein: ASTILGQPQH
D gene: TRBD1; V gene: TRBV7-9; J gene: TRBJ1-6; CDR3 protein: ASSPTGGEGNSPLH
D gene: .; V gene: TRBV3-1/TRBV3-2; J gene: TRBJ1-1; CDR3 protein: ASSQENLGGLSEAF
D gene: .; V gene: TRBV6-6; J gene: TRBJ1-1; CDR3 protein: ASSSPVVGRNTEAF
D gene: TRBD1; V gene: TRBV7-6; J gene: TRBJ2-3; CDR3 protein: ASSSTGSNTDTQY
D gene: TRBD2; V gene: TRBV6-6; J gene: TRBJ2-5; CDR3 protein: ASRALSGNQETQY
D gene: TRBD1; V gene: TRBV27; J gene: TRBJ1-1; CDR3 protein: ASSLTQGGPAEAF
D gene: TRBD2; V gene: TRBV30; J gene: TRBJ2-2; CDR3 protein: AWSPLAGTGELF
D gene: TRBD1; V gene: TRBV27; J gene: TRBJ1-4; CDR3 protein: ATSPGTADPTNEKLF
D gene: TRBD1; V gene: TRBV30; J gene: TRBJ1-1; CDR3 protein: AWSVLGQGATEAF
D gene: TRBD2; V gene: TRBV10-2; J gene: TRBJ2-7; CDR3 protein: ASSELGLAGESYEQY
D gene: .; V gene: TRBV9; J gene: TRBJ1-5; CDR3 protein: ASSVSDTGNQPQH
D gene: TRBD1; V gene: TRBV4-3; J gene: TRBJ1-1; CDR3 protein: ASSQGQVYTEAF
D gene: TRBD1; V gene: TRBV2; J gene: TRBJ1-2; CDR3 protein: ASRDRNYGYT